These 26 T cell receptor beta chains were all obtained from the same sample, sequenced in a study of long-term antiretroviral therapy in people with HIV. With survey level as its setting, the immunoSEQ assay was v3.0. Using immunoSEQ multiplex PCR, the repertoire was profiled, and TCRdb retains in-frame clones only, with some absent. Altogether 20,000 to 25,000 clones are present, 79% being singletons, with the ten largest covering just under 9.5%. The sequencing used unsorted PBMCs, collected 4.1 years after starting antiretroviral therapy. The receptors shown here come from a woman aged 35 to 49 with HIV.

The chain recombines TRBV27 with TRBJ2-7, with 8 positions matching TRBD1. This CDR3 has 13 residues. Trimming at V came to 3 bases and at J to 11 bases, leaving 9 bases not matched to a gene. In germline, CDR1 is MNHEY, CDR2 SMNVEV (reference sequence). CDR3 amino acids: CASSFPGQGEEYF. CDR3 nucleotide sequence: TGTGCCAGCAGTTTCCCTGGACAGGGAGAGGAGTACTTC.

The V and J genes are TRBV7-9 and TRBJ1-1; unclear D gene. Per the germline V gene, CDR1 is SEHNR and CDR2 is FQNEAQ (reference sequence). The CDR3 runs 15 residues. Trimming removed 1 base from V and 0 bases from J, with 9 bases in between. DNA of the CDR3: TGTGCCAGCAGCTTAGTCCGGGCCCTGAACACTGAAGCTTTCTTT. Its translation: CASSLVRALNTEAFF.

CDR3 nucleotide sequence: TGCGCCAGCAGCTCCCGGGACAATCAAGAGACCCAGTACTTC. It yields the protein CASSSRDNQETQYF. The chain joins TRBV5-1 to TRBJ2-5; D might be TRBD1 (6 bases). This CDR3 is 14 amino acids long. Trimming took 3 bases from V and 2 from J, leaving 11 bases between them. Germline CDR1 and CDR2: SGHRS and YFSETQ.

Only a few counts were recorded for this clone. The genes are TRBV2 and TRBJ1-1; no definite D call. The germline CDR1 and CDR2 sequences are SNHLY and FYNNEI. This CDR3 contains 10 residues. V lost 7 bases, J lost 8 bases, and 8 bases lay in between. The CDR3 nucleotides read TGTGCCAGCAAGGGAGGGGAAGCTTTCTTT. This encodes CASKGGEAFF.

The chain is built from TRBV5-1 and TRBJ2-5; 8 nucleotides match TRBD2. Trimming cost V 2 bases and J 4 bases; bases outside gene matches: 7. The CDR3 covers 15 residues. Germline V gene sequence: CDR1 SGHRS, CDR2 YFSETQ. In DNA, the CDR3 is TGCGCCAGCAGCTTCAGCGGGAGAGGGGGAGAGACCCAGTACTTC. Its translation is CASSFSGRGGETQYF.

This sequence joins TRBV7-8 and TRBJ2-1; tentatively, D is TRBD2 (6 bases). The germline V gene has CDR1 SGHVS and CDR2 FQNEAQ. V dropped 1 base and J dropped 3 bases, with 7 bases sitting between them. The CDR3 consists of 14 residues. CDR3 nucleotide sequence: TGTGCCAGCAGCTTAGGGGGGGTCTACAATGAGCAGTTCTTC. It yields the protein CASSLGGVYNEQFF.

This clone has only a few counts. Distinct nucleotide sequences in the sample also encode this CDR3. In nucleotides, the CDR3 is TGTGCCAGCAGTTTTACTGAAGCTTTCTTT. As protein: CASSFTEAFF. This chain links TRBV7-9 with TRBJ1-1, with unresolved D. Germline V gene sequence: CDR1 SEHNR, CDR2 FQNEAQ (reference sequence). The CDR3 has 10 residues. The V end lost 6 bases, the J end lost 5 bases, and 4 bases lay between the germline ends.

This sequence joins TRBV27 and TRBJ2-2; D might be TRBD1 (5 bases). The CDR3 sequence is 17 residues long. Germline-derived CDR1 and CDR2 are MNHEY and SMNVEV (reference sequence). The germline V and J ends were trimmed by 1 base and 3 bases, with 15 bases remaining between them. CDR3 sequence (DNA): TGTGCCAGCAGTTTATTGAGCGCAGGGCCCTACACCGGGGAGCTGTTTTTT. This sequence encodes CASSLLSAGPYTGELFF.

CDR3 sequence: CASSIRLAADTQYF. The DNA of the CDR3 is TGTGCCAGTAGTATCCGACTAGCGGCAGATACGCAGTATTTT. This chain links TRBV19 with TRBJ2-3; 9 nucleotides line up with TRBD2. V shed 3 bases, J shed 4 bases, and the junction held 2 bases outside the gene matches. CDR3 size: 14 residues. From germline, CDR1 is LNHDA and CDR2 SQIVND (reference sequence).

The J gene is TRBJ2-7, the V gene TRBV6-5, with 12 bases lining up with TRBD1. The germline gives CDR1 MNHEY, CDR2 SVGAGI. J gave up 2 bases and V 0 bases, and 2 bases lay outside the gene matches. The CDR3 contains 16 residues. The CDR3 spells CASSYSGTGGAYEQYF. The CDR3 nucleotides read TGTGCCAGCAGTTACTCAGGGACAGGGGGCGCCTACGAGCAGTACTTC.

V gene TRBV7-9 combines with J gene TRBJ1-2, with a tentative D call TRBD1 (6 bases). Germline V lookup: CDR1 SEHNR, CDR2 FQNEAQ (reference sequence). V was cut by 8 bases and J by 2 bases, with 15 bases left in between. The CDR3 sequence is 14 residues long. The CDR3 is CASVLGGANYGYTF. The CDR3 bases are TGTGCCAGCGTCCTCGGGGGGGCAAACTATGGCTACACCTTC.

V gene TRBV19 combines with J gene TRBJ1-5, with D perhaps TRBD1 (6 bases). In germline, CDR1 is LNHDA, CDR2 SQIVND (reference sequence). V gave up 6 bases and J gave up 7 bases, with 13 bases separating them. This CDR3 is 13 amino acids long. The DNA for the CDR3 is TGTGCCAGTAGCCGAGGGACAATCCAGCCCCAGCATTTT. Encoded protein: CASSRGTIQPQHF. The full variable domain, its missing parts supplied by reference TRBV19 and TRBJ1-5, is DGGITQSPKYLFRKEGQNVTLSCEQNLNHDAMYWYRQDPGQGLRLIYYSQIVNDFQKGDIAEGYSVSREKKESFPLTVTSAQKNPTAFYLCASSRGTIQPQHFGDGTRLSIL.

This clone showed up just a few times. V usage is TRBV10-3 and J usage is TRBJ1-2; tentative D call: TRBD1 (5 bases). V lost 0 bases, J lost 6 bases, and 11 bases lay in between. The CDR3 runs 14 residues. Germline V gene lookup returns CDR1 ENHRY and CDR2 SYGVKD. The CDR3 reads CAISESQGTHGYTF. As DNA, the CDR3 is TGTGCCATCAGTGAGTCGCAGGGCACTCATGGCTACACCTTC.

V is TRBV30 and J is TRBJ2-7; perhaps TRBD1 as D (5 bases). Germline CDR1 and CDR2: GTSNPN and SVGIG (reference sequence). V dropped 3 bases and J dropped 0 bases, with 9 bases sitting between them. CDR3 size: 13 residues. The CDR3 nucleotides read TGTGCCTGGAGGAGACAGAGCTCCTACGAGCAGTACTTC. This sequence encodes CAWRRQSSYEQYF.

The genes are TRBV19 and TRBJ1-6, with D maybe TRBD1 (6 bases). CDR1 is LNHDA, CDR2 SQIVND, per germline (reference sequence). The V end was cut by 1 base, the J end by 5 bases, with 9 bases between. CDR3 size: 15 residues. The CDR3 region has the DNA TGTGCCAGTAGTATAGGGGCAGGGGATAATTCACCCCTCCACTTT. This gives the protein CASSIGAGDNSPLHF.

In this sample, this clone turned up a few times. The chain carries TRBV4-1 and TRBJ1-1, with 8 positions matching TRBD1. J was trimmed by 0 bases and V by 0 bases; bases with no gene match: 12. The CDR3 totals 19 residues. Germline values: CDR1 MGHRA, CDR2 YSYEKL. The CDR3 DNA follows: TGCGCCAGCAGCCAAGAGAGGTTGCAGGGGGCTGATATGAACACTGAAGCTTTCTTT. Its protein is CASSQERLQGADMNTEAFF.

J is TRBJ2-7 and V is TRBV7-9; no definite D call. There are 14 residues in the CDR3. The V and J ends lost 4 bases and 3 bases respectively, with 13 bases between them. CDR1 and CDR2 (germline): SEHNR, FQNEAQ (reference sequence). This CDR3 reads CASSSTVLGYEQYF. CDR3 DNA sequence: TGTGCCAGCAGCTCTACAGTTCTCGGCTACGAGCAGTACTTC.

The chain recombines TRBV27 with TRBJ2-7, with D possibly TRBD1 on 6 matching bases. CDR3 length: 14 residues. Germline assignment: CDR1 MNHEY and CDR2 SMNVEV (reference sequence). V lost 3 bases, J lost 2 bases, and 11 bases lay in between. The CDR3 region is CASSFMGQTYEQYF. The CDR3 nucleotides read TGTGCCAGCAGTTTTATGGGACAAACCTACGAGCAGTACTTC.

The chain recombines TRBV5-4 with TRBJ1-1, with D possibly being TRBD1 (5 bases). Germline CDR1 reads SGHNT; CDR2 reads YYREEE (reference sequence). V dropped 0 bases and J dropped 2 bases, with 14 bases sitting between them. This CDR3 has 16 residues. CDR3 protein: CASSLGRVGENTEAFF. The DNA for the CDR3 is TGTGCCAGCAGCTTGGGCAGGGTAGGCGAAAACACTGAAGCTTTCTTT.

The chain combines TRBV5-4 with TRBJ2-5; 11 bases are shared with TRBD2. The CDR3 extends over 16 amino acids. With V trimmed by 3 bases and J by 1 base, 5 bases remained unmatched. In germline, CDR1 is SGHNT, CDR2 YYREEE (reference sequence). In DNA form, the CDR3 reads TGTGCCAGCAGCTCCGGACTAGCGGGTTTCCAAGAGACCCAGTACTTC. Translating it yields CASSSGLAGFQETQYF.

This chain joins TRBV5-1 and TRBJ2-3, with D tentatively TRBD2 (7 bases). The germline gives CDR1 SGHRS, CDR2 YFSETQ. This CDR3 spans 14 amino acids. Trimming pared 7 bases from V and 2 bases from J, leaving 14 bases between. In DNA form, the CDR3 reads TGCGCCAGCGGGGGGGGGCGTATCACAGATACGCAGTATTTT. Residues: CASGGGRITDTQYF. The whole variable domain, remainder taken from reference TRBV5-1 and TRBJ2-3, is KAGVTQTPRYLIKTRGQQVTLSCSPISGHRSVSWYQQTPGQGLQFLFEYFSETQRNKGNFPGRFSGRQFSNSRSEMNVSTLELGDSALYLCASGGGRITDTQYFGPGTRLTVL.

This clone was recorded only once. The chain recombines TRBV29-1 with TRBJ2-1, with D unclear. Germline assignment: CDR1 SQVTM and CDR2 ANQGSEA. Trimming stripped 4 bases from V and 8 bases from J, with 6 bases between. This CDR3 comprises 10 residues. DNA for the CDR3: TGCAGCGTTGGATGGGATGAGCAGTTCTTC. Encoded protein: CSVGWDEQFF.

The genes are TRBV19 and TRBJ1-1; D not resolved. Germline-derived CDR1 and CDR2 are LNHDA and SQIVND (reference sequence). Between the trimmed V and J ends, which lost 4 bases and 5 bases, there was a span of 11 bases. CDR3 length: 13 residues. CDR3 DNA sequence: TGTGCCAGTAGTAGCGCTCGGGGTACTGAAGCTTTCTTT. The encoded protein is CASSSARGTEAFF.

The chain has TRBV25-1 and TRBJ1-4; 7 bases map to TRBD1. Germline V CDR1 and CDR2: MGHDK, SYGVNS. The CDR3 spans 14 residues. Trimming at V came to 3 bases and at J to 7 bases, leaving 5 bases not matched to a gene. The CDR3 protein is CASSDATGPEKLFF. DNA of the CDR3: TGTGCCAGCAGTGACGCGACAGGGCCTGAAAAACTGTTTTTT. The full variable domain, in which reference TRBV25-1 and TRBJ1-4 provide the parts outside the CDR3, is EADIYQTPRYLVIGTGKKITLECSQTMGHDKMYWYQQDPGMELHLIHYSYGVNSTEKGDLSSESTVSRIRTEHFPLTLESARPSHTSQYLCASSDATGPEKLFFGSGTQLSVL.

The V gene is TRBV5-6, the J gene TRBJ2-1, with D possibly TRBD2 on 6 matching bases. The CDR3 is 13 residues long. Germline V gene lookup returns CDR1 SGHDT and CDR2 YYEEEE. V dropped 1 base and J dropped 8 bases, with 10 bases sitting between them. As DNA, the CDR3 is TGTGCCAGCAGCTTGCCGGGAGCCTATGAGCAGTTCTTC. Translating it yields CASSLPGAYEQFF.

The CDR3 DNA reads TGTGCCACATCCGGGGGCTACTCTGGAAACACCATATATTTT. Translating gives CATSGGYSGNTIYF. The chain employs TRBV15 and TRBJ1-3; D possibly corresponds to TRBD1 (6 bases). Germline V gene data show CDR1 as LNHNV and CDR2 as YYDKDF (reference sequence). Trimming pared 9 bases from V and 0 bases from J, leaving 12 bases between. CDR3 length: 14 residues.